These T cell receptor beta chains were read from a single sample in a study of shared clonotypes between healthy human individuals. Clones were read by immunoSEQ multiplex PCR, and TCRdb kept only the in-frame ones, dropping some. The table has about 1.5 million clones, 95% to 99% seen once. Material for sequencing was naive CD4+ T cells sorted from blood. The source of these receptors is a man under 40 in good health. Both conserved end residues are part of each CDR3. D genes are given only for firm matches. Size tells how often a clone was seen (once, few, many) or the class of an expanded clone, and some rows leave it out.

TRBV4-1,TRBJ1-4,-,-,TGCGCCAGCAGCCAACGGGGCAGGGAAAGAGGTGAAAAACTGTTTTTT,CASSQRGRERGEKLFF
TRBV14,TRBJ1-1,-,-,TGTGCCAGCAGCCAAGTGTTGGCCAGGGCAGGGGCTGAAGCTTTCTTT,CASSQVLARAGAEAFF
TRBV6-1,TRBJ2-2,-,-,TGTGCCAGCAGATCGAGACAGCAGAACACCGGGGAGCTGTTTTTT,CASRSRQQNTGELFF
TRBV7-8,TRBJ1-4,-,TRBD1,TGTGCCAGCAGCTCGTCCCGGACAGGGATTAATGAAAAACTGTTTTTT,CASSSSRTGINEKLFF
TRBV6-6,TRBJ2-7,-,-,TGTGCCAGCACCTCCGGTGGGGCAGGTACCTACGAGCAGTACTTC,CASTSGGAGTYEQYF
TRBV11-2,TRBJ2-1,-,-,TGTGCCAGCAGCTTAAGACAGTCTAGAAACAATGAGCAGTTCTTC,CASSLRQSRNNEQFF
TRBV11-2,TRBJ2-2,-,-,TGTGCCAGCAGCCAACTAGGGGAGCTGTTTTTT,CASSQLGELFF
TRBV5-1,TRBJ2-1,-,-,TGCGCCAGCAGCTTGGCCACACTTACGGGAGCTCCCTCCTCTAATGAGCAGTTCTTC,CASSLATLTGAPSSNEQFF
TRBV29-1,TRBJ2-1,-,-,TGCAGCGTTGATCTAAGTAGGAGGGTATCCTACAATGAGCAGTTCTTC,CSVDLSRRVSYNEQFF
TRBV28,TRBJ2-5,-,-,TGTGCCAGCAGTTTCGGTAGCGGTTCGGAGACCCAGTACTTC,CASSFGSGSETQYF
TRBV7-7,TRBJ2-5,once,TRBD2,TGTGCTAGCAGCTTAATTAGCGGGAGCGAGACCCAGTACTTC,CASSLISGSETQYF
TRBV9,TRBJ2-2,-,TRBD2,TGTGCCAGCAGCGTAGTGGGACTAGCGGGAGGGCACGGGGAGCTGTTTTTT,CASSVVGLAGGHGELFF
TRBV7-9,TRBJ1-5,-,-,TGTGCCAGCAGCTTTTCAGGGAATCAGCCCCAGCATTTT,CASSFSGNQPQHF
TRBV7-3,TRBJ2-7,-,-,TGTGCCAGCAGCCCAACCCCCGGGACCTTCTACGAGCAGTACTTC,CASSPTPGTFYEQYF